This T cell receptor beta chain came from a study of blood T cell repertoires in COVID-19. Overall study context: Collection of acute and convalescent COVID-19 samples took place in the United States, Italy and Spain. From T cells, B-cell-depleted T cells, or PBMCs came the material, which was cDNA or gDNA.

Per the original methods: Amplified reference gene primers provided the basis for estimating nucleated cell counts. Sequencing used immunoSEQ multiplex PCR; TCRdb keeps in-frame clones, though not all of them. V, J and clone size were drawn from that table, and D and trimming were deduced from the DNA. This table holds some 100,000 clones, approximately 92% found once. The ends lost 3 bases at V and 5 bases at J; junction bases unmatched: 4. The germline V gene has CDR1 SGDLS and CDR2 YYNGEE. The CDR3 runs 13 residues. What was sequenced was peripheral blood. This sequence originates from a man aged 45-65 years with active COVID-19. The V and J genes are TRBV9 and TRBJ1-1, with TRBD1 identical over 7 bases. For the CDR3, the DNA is TGTGCCAGCAGCGAGGGGGCGCGGACTGAAGCTTTCTTT. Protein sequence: CASSEGARTEAFF.